The T cell receptor (beta chain) described here comes from a study of cytomegalovirus exposure and HLA in healthy donors listed by TCRdb under 2017. Looking at the study overall: In an earlier analysis of roughly 500 of the donors, about 260 Gb of sequence data and approximately 120 million unique TCR beta sequences from 150 million to 200 million T cells were reported. Roughly 310 gigabases of sequencing data and 70 million to 100 million unique TCR sequences were included in an early release covering about 700 HLA-typed donors. Of the approximately 400 genotyped donors, around 81% fell in the genetic ancestry cluster associated with self-reported Caucasian donors. The study was designed to test whether signatures of past pathogen exposure could be identified by cataloging public T cell receptors. The study profiled the T cell repertoires of more than 500 subjects by immunosequencing and related them to cytomegalovirus serostatus. Along with the roughly 610-subject first cohort, a separate validation cohort of approximately 110 different subjects was used. High-throughput TCR immunosequencing, statistical association of individual TCRs with disease status, and machine learning were combined to predict cytomegalovirus infection status. A later analysis re-analyzed previously published TCR beta repertoires from 650 to 800 donors and added high-resolution HLA genotyping to study TCR occurrence patterns. Rather than using new phenotypic data, the later analysis identified candidate immune exposures from TCR beta sequences and from how often those sequences occurred across donors. To decide whether each TCR beta V gene segment behaved as functional or pseudogenic, an earlier analysis of approximately 590 of the donors relied on high-throughput TCR beta sequencing. Alongside the repertoire data, information on donor age, sex, ethnicity and CMV serostatus was compiled. A later genetic analysis used genome-wide SNP genotypes for about 55% of the 666 donors, treating that subset as a discovery cohort. All discovery cohort repertoires had been generated on a single sequencing platform. Class I and class II HLA loci were covered by the typing at four-digit resolution. The number of donors typed differed by locus, with 629-630 for A, B, C, DRB1 and DQB1, around 500 for DQA1, over 600 for DPA1, and some 450 for DPB1. About 5 DR-DQ haplotypes were handled as single units for association and clustering, since linkage in the cohort was strong. On average, 235,054 unique TCR beta nucleotide sequences were sequenced per donor among some 430 genotyped donors of the cohort, with 15% to 20% of those sequences being non-productive. Here is what the overall study found, with its caveats: The only immune exposure information available for the cohort was CMV serostatus. Correlated functional status among segregating V segments might reflect linkage disequilibrium, but an unknown experimental factor could not be ruled out. Several of the top co-occurrence clusters appeared to be linked to parvovirus B19, influenza, CMV and Epstein-Barr virus, according to a later analysis. In the study, 164 TCR beta chains were listed as associated with cytomegalovirus. A later genetic analysis associated a missense DCLRE1C variant with V-gene and J-gene trimming of TCR beta chains, and an independent cohort replicated the association. Across donors, most TCR sequences were observed very rarely, whereas some public TCRs were present in many individuals. Strong co-occurrence of HLA alleles, especially DR and DQ, made assigning TCR associations to individual alleles difficult. A group of highly shared sequence variants was considered likely to be a technical artifact of the sequencing pipeline. HLA typing was unavailable for some donors at each locus, so association tests used only the typed subset. Fewer than 20 rarely observed V segments, including chromosome 9 orphons, were excluded from the earlier analysis of a few hundred of the donors because counts were too low. A later analysis found that TCR association rates varied across HLA loci, with DRB1 alleles showing the most associated TCRs and HLA-C alleles the fewest. Compared with equally common non-associated chains, HLA-associated TCR beta chains in a later analysis were more clonally expanded and had lower generation probabilities. According to a later genetic analysis, donors in an Asian-associated ancestry cluster had fewer N-insertions in productive TCRs than the approximately 700-donor mean. Broadly in line with IMGT annotations, most TCR beta V segments showed up in productive rearrangements about 87% or about 30% of the time in an earlier analysis of approximately 600 of the donors. The authors suggested that the approach could potentially be extended to other disease states and immunological phenotypes. The classifier was reported to diagnose cytomegalovirus status with high specificity and sensitivity in both the original cohort and the validation cohort. A later analysis found that most CMV-associated TCR beta chains appeared HLA-restricted, with HLA associations seemingly driven largely by CMV exposure. Only TCR beta chains were sequenced in this cohort, and the absence of alpha or paired-chain data limited detectable features. Because the 87-base-pair reads could not distinguish some IMGT-functional V segments, including TRBV6-2 and TRBV6-3, those segments were excluded. Sequencing depth was assumed to be roughly uniform across donors in the presence/absence analyses, though that assumption may not hold. Three of the identified cytomegalovirus-associated TCR beta chains were confirmed in vitro to be specific for cytomegalovirus antigens. Specific HLA alleles were associated with over 15,000 TCR beta sequences at a false discovery rate of 0.05 in a later analysis. A further reported finding was that TCR beta sequences accurately predicted the HLA-A and HLA-B alleles for most subjects in the first cohort.

Including cysteine and phenylalanine, the CDR3 has 10 amino acids. The sequence is cut down to CDR3 DNA, 30 bases in frame from base 1. V is pared back by 7 bases and J by 6 bases, with 9 bases lying between the germline termini. CDR1 GTSNPN and CDR2 SVGIG are derived from the germline V gene (reference sequence). This clone was observed once. Its specific antigen is unknown. The input lacks base qualities; no much larger clone sits a single base away. The method was the immunoSEQ multiplex PCR assay. For the multiplex PCR, a mixture combining 60 forward primers for TCR Vbeta segments and 13 reverse primers for TCR Jbeta segments was used. A multiplex PCR assay on genomic DNA amplified the CDR3 region of rearranged TCR beta genes. The Illumina HiSeq System was used to sequence the amplified TCR beta libraries as 87-base-pair reads. In the source study's methods: A later analysis tallied roughly 76 million unique TCR beta chains across the 666 repertoires, and around 10 million of those chains were shared by two or more donors. Raw reads were error-corrected and collapsed into unique sequences by a nearest-neighbor algorithm in which closely related sequences were merged to remove PCR and sequencing errors. Alignment of CDR3 sequences to IMGT reference sequences was used to assign V, D and J gene segments. For a sequence to be retained, a match of at least six nucleotides was required to both a V gene segment and a J gene segment. Rearrangements were called productive when the CDR3 lacked stop codons and stayed in frame with V and J; all others were non-productive. Following IMGT convention, CDR3 was defined as the stretch from the second conserved V-encoded cysteine to the conserved J-encoded phenylalanine. The earlier analysis of fewer than 700 of the donors excluded sequences that lacked an unambiguous match to a single V gene segment. An earlier analysis of approximately 590 of the donors called V segments functional above 56.7% productive rearrangements and segregating when the between-donor standard deviation exceeded 5%. A statistical classification framework was developed to diagnose cytomegalovirus status using the catalog of TCR beta chain sequences. In a later analysis, V and J genes were assigned by comparing TCR nucleotide sequences against IMGT/GENE-DB human TR gene sequences. Using the TCRdist pipeline, a later analysis assigned CDR3 sequences along with most-parsimonious VDJ recombination scenarios. A later analysis defined each TCR beta chain by its CDR3 amino acid sequence plus V-gene family, and excluded reads lacking a unique V-gene family. To address suspected cross-contamination and a sequencing artifact, a later analysis removed 592 highly shared, low-generation-probability nucleotide sequences. In a later analysis, a clonal expansion index for each public chain was calculated from normalized within-repertoire ranks of inferred template counts. Generation probabilities in a later analysis came from a VDJ recombination model fitted to out-of-frame rearrangements, and those results were checked against IGoR. Hypergeometric tests were used in a later analysis to score TCR-TCR, TCR-HLA and TCR-CMV co-occurrence, with a repertoire-size bias correction applied to the TCR pairs. A later analysis estimated false discovery rates by permuting HLA or CMV assignments 20 times. In a later analysis, co-occurring TCRs were grouped with DBSCAN, and TCRdist sequence similarity was added when clustering was performed within HLA-allele-positive subsets. For co-occurrence clustering, repertoires with fewer than 30,000 or more than 120,000 public chains were excluded, along with several repertoires with anomalous nucleotide sharing. This immuneACCESS table, as held by TCRdb, lists in-frame sequences with V and J called but not all clones. Of the missing ones, under half trace to an unresolved V gene in checked studies; the others have no known cause. V, J and clone size were drawn from that table, and D and trimming were deduced from the DNA. In all, the sample holds tens of thousands of clones, and approximately 80% of those were seen once. The ten largest make up 7.5% to 9% of the sample.

The cohort consisted of more than 650 healthy bone marrow donors. At the time of sampling, all cohort members were nominally healthy, though unrecorded immune exposures were likely present. The donor was CMV seropositive and was included in the group of some 290 seropositive cohort members. A peripheral blood sample was provided by each donor, and peripheral blood mononuclear cells were used for TCR beta sequencing. Genomic DNA was extracted from the blood cell samples with the Qiagen DNeasy Blood Extraction Kit. This receptor was taken from a man between 18 and 29 years old in good health and CMV-seropositive. The chain is encoded by TRBV30 joined to TRBJ1-1; possibly the D gene is TRBD1, per 5 matching bases. Sequencing was performed on PBMCs. The nucleotide sequence reads TGTGCCTCATTAGGGGCTGAAGCTTTCTTT. Its protein is CASLGAEAFF.